Described below is a single T cell receptor (beta chain) sequence and its context. The antigen is undetermined. The record originates from a study of post-analysis software for immune sequencing data. The CDR3 is 16 residues long. CDR1 and CDR2 from the germline V gene are LGHNA and YSLEER. Trimming took off 4 bases at V and 4 bases at J, with 18 bases between the two ends. Unique molecular identifiers were carried by the TCR beta cDNA libraries. MiXCR, applied by TCRdb to the PCR reads, yields one record per CDR3 protein. Altogether some 690,000 distinct CDR3 sequences are present, about 32% being singletons, with the ten largest covering around 0.55%. Study-wide findings and caveats: TRBV segments more frequent in patients than in controls numbered five and included TRBV5-6, TRBV5-1 and TRBV20-1.

The TCR was taken from a girl aged 10 to 17 with multiple sclerosis. The specimen sequenced was blood. The J gene is TRBJ2-3, the V gene TRBV4-3; a weak D match, TRBD2 (5 bases). The CDR3 bases are TGCGCCAGCAGCCGAGTCAGGCAAGCGGTTCCAGATACGCAGTATTTT. Its translation: CASSRVRQAVPDTQYF.